This T cell receptor beta chain came from a study of identical twins' blood T cells. Germline lookup yields CDR1 DFQATT and CDR2 SNEGSKA (reference sequence). Trimming cost V 4 bases and J 10 bases, with 13 bases left between them. CDR3 length: 11 amino acids. This clonotype has only a few counts. As yet, its antigen is unknown. The donors were healthy female monozygous twins, three pairs in total. Libraries were made from RNA as TCR cDNA, using a modified protocol. As handled by the study authors: Clonotypes per individual ranged from about 90,000 to nearly 500,000. Each CDR3 protein is one row after TCRdb ran MiXCR on the 5' RACE reads. None of the V and J calls come from the authors' own analysis; TCRdb made them. The repertoire consists of 300,000 to 450,000 distinct CDR3 sequences, with approximately 30% occurring once and the leading ten covering about 6%. Whole-study findings and limits: Shared CDR3 clonotype counts between two donors mainly tracked the product of their cloneset sizes, twins included.

Sequencing input: PBMCs. The clonotype originates from a woman between 18 and 55 years old in good health. The rearrangement links TRBV20-1 to TRBJ1-1, with unresolved D. CDR3 sequence: CSAKVVSGAFF. For the CDR3, the DNA is TGCAGTGCTAAGGTGGTATCGGGAGCTTTCTTT.